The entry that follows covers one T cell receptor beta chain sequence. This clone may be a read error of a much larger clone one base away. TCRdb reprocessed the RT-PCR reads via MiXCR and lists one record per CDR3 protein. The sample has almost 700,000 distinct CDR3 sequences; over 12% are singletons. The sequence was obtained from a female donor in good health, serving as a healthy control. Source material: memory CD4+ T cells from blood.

CDR3 bases: TGCAGCGCCATGAAAGGGGTGATTCACGAGCAGTACTTC. Translating it yields CSAMKGVIHEQYF. The chain uses TRBV29-1 and TRBJ2-7; D may be TRBD1 (5 bases). CDR1 is SQVTM and CDR2 is ANQGSEA in the germline V gene. This CDR3 has 13 amino acids. V shed 7 bases and J shed 5 bases, with 18 bases lying between them.